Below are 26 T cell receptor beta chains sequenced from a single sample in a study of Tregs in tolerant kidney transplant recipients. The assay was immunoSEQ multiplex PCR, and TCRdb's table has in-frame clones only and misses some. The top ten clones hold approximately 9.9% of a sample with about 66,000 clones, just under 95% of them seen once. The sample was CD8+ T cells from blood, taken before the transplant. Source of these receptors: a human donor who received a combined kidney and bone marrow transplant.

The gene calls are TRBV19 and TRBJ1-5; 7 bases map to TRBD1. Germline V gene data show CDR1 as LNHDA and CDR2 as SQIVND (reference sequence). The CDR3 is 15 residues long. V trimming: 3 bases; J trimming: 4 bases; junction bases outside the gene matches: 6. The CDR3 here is CASSIRDSFNQPQHF. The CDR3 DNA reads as TGTGCCAGTAGTATCCGGGACAGTTTTAATCAGCCCCAGCATTTT.

The CDR3 protein is CASKSGQGAREAFF. The CDR3, as DNA: TGTGCCAGCAAATCAGGACAGGGGGCGCGTGAAGCTTTCTTT. V is TRBV6-5 and J is TRBJ1-1; TRBD1 agrees at 11 bases. Germline assignment: CDR1 MNHEY and CDR2 SVGAGI. The CDR3 runs to 14 residues. J gave up 7 bases and V 7 bases, and 8 bases lay outside the gene matches.

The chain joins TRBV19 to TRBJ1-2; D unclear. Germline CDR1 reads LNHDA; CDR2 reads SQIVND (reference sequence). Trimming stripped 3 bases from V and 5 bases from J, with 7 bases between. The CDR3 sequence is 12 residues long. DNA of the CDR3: TGTGCCAGTAGTATTGAGGGATATGGCTACACCTTC. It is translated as CASSIEGYGYTF.

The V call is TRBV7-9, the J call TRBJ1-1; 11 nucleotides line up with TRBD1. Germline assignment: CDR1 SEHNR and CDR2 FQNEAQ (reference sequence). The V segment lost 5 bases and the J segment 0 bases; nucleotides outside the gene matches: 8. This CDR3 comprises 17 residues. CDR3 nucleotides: TGTGCCAGCAGCACTCAAACGGGACAGGGGGTGAACACTGAAGCTTTCTTT. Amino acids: CASSTQTGQGVNTEAFF.

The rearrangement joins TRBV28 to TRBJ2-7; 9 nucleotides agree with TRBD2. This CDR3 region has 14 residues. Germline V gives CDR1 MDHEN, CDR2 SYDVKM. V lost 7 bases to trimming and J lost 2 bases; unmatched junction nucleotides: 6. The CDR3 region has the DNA TGTGCCAGCACCAACGCGGGGGGGGCCTACGAGCAGTACTTC. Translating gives CASTNAGGAYEQYF.

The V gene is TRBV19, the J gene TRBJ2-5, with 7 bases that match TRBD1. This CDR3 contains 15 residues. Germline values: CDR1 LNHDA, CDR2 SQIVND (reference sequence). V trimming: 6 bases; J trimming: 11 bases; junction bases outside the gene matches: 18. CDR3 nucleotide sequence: TGTGCCAGTAGCCTCCGGGACAGTCGGGCGGCAGAGCAGTACTTC. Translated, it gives CASSLRDSRAAEQYF.

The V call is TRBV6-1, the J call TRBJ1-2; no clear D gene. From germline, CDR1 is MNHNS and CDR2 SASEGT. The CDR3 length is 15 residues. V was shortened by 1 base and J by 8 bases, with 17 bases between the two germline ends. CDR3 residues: CASSEDRISREGYTF. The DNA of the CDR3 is TGTGCCAGCAGTGAAGACCGGATATCCCGGGAGGGCTACACCTTC.

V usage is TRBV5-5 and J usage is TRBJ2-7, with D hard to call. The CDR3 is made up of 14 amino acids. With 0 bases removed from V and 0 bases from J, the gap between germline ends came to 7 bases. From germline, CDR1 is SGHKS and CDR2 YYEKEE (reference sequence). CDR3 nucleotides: TGTGCCAGCAGCTTGGAGGAGAGCTCCTACGAGCAGTACTTC. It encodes CASSLEESSYEQYF.

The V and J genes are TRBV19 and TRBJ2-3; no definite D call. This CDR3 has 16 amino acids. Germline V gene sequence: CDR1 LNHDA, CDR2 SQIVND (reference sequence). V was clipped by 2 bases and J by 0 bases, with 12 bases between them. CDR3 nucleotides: TGTGCCAGTAGTATAATAAGGCAGACTAGCACAGATACGCAGTATTTT. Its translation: CASSIIRQTSTDTQYF. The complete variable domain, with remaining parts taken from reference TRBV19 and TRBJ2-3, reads DGGITQSPKYLFRKEGQNVTLSCEQNLNHDAMYWYRQDPGQGLRLIYYSQIVNDFQKGDIAEGYSVSREKKESFPLTVTSAQKNPTAFYLCASSIIRQTSTDTQYFGPGTRLTVL.

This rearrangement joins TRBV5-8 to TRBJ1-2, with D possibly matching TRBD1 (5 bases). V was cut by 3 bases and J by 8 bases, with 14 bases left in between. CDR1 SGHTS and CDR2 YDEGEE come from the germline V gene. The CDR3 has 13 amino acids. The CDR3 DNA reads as TGTGCCAGCAGCTCAGCAGGGTCGCGGGGCTACACCTTC. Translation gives CASSSAGSRGYTF.

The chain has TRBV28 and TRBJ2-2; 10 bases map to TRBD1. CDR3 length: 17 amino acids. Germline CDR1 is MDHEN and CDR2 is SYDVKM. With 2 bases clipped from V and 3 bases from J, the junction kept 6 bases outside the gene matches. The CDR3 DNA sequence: TGTGCCAGCAGTTTACCCGACAGGGGGCTAGACACCGGGGAGCTGTTTTTT. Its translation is CASSLPDRGLDTGELFF. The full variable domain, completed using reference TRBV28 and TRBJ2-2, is DVKVTQSSRYLVKRTGEKVFLECVQDMDHENMFWYRQDPGLGLRLIYFSYDVKMKEKGDIPEGYSVSREKKERFSLILESASTNQTSMYLCASSLPDRGLDTGELFFGEGSRLTVL.

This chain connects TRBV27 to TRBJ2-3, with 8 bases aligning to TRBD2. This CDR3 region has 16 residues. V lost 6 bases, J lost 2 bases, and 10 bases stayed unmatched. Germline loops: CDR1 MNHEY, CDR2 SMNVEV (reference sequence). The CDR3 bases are TGTGCCAGCAGCCAGGGACTAGTTCATTTCACAGATACGCAGTATTTT. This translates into CASSQGLVHFTDTQYF.

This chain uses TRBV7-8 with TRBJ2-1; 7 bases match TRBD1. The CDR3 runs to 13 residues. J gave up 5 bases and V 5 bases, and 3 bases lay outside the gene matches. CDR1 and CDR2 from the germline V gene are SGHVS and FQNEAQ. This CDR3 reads CASSLGQNNEQFF. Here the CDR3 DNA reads TGTGCCAGCAGCCTGGGACAGAACAATGAGCAGTTCTTC.

Written as DNA, the CDR3 is TGCGCCAGCAGCCCAGAGAACACCGGGGAGCTGTTTTTT. It specifies CASSPENTGELFF. The rearrangement uses TRBV5-1 and TRBJ2-2; D unclear. Germline V gene lookup returns CDR1 SGHRS and CDR2 YFSETQ. This CDR3 comprises 13 residues. V lost 4 bases and J lost 1, with 5 bases in between.

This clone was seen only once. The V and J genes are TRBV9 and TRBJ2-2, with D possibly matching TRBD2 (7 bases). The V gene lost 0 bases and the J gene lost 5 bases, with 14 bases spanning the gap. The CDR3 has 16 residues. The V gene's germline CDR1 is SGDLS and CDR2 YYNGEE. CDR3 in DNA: TGTGCCAGCAGCGTAGAGGGGGGGCGCGGGACCGGGGAGCTGTTTTTT. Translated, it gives CASSVEGGRGTGELFF.

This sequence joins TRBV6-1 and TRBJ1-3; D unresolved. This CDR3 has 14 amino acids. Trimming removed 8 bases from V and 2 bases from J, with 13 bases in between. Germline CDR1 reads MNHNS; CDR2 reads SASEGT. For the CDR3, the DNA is TGTGCCAGCCCCTCCGGGTCGGCTGGAAACACCATATATTTT. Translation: CASPSGSAGNTIYF.

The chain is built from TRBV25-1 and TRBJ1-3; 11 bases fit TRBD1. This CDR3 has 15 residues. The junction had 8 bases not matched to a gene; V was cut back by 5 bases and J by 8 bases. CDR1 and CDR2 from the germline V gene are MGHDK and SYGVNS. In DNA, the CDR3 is TGTGCCAGCAGTAACCGGGGACAGGGGGTGCACACCATATATTTT. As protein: CASSNRGQGVHTIYF. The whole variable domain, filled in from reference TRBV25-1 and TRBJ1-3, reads EADIYQTPRYLVIGTGKKITLECSQTMGHDKMYWYQQDPGMELHLIHYSYGVNSTEKGDLSSESTVSRIRTEHFPLTLESARPSHTSQYLCASSNRGQGVHTIYFGEGSWLTVV.

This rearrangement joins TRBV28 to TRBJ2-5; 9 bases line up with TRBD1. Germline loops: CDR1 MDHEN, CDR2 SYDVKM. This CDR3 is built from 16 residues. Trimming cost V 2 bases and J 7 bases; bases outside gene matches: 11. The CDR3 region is CASSLPPDRGIWTQYF. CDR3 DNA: TGTGCCAGCAGTTTACCCCCTGACAGGGGGATTTGGACCCAGTACTTC.

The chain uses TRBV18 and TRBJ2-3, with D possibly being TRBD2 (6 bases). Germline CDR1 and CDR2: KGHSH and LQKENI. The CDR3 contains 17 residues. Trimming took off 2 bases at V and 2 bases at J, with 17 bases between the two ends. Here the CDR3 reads CASSPTPGLTFTDTQYF. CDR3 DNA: TGTGCCAGCTCACCAACTCCGGGACTCACCTTCACAGATACGCAGTATTTT.

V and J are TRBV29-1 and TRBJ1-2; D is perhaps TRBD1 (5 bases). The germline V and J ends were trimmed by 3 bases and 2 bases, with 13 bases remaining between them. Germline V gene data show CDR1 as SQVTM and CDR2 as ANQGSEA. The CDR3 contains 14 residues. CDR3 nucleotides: TGCAGCGTTGAGGCAGGGATCATAAACTATGGCTACACCTTC. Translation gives CSVEAGIINYGYTF.

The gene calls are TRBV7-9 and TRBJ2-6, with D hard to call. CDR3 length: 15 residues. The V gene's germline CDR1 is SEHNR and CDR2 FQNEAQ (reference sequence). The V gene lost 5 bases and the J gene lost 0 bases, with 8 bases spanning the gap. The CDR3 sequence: CASSELSSGANVLTF. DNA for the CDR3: TGTGCCAGCAGCGAACTAAGCTCTGGGGCCAACGTCCTGACTTTC.

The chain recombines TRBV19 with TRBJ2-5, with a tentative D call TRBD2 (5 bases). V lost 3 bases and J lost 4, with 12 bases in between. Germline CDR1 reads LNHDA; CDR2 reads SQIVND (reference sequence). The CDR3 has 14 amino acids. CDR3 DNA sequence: TGTGCCAGTAGTATTGCCCGAGGGAGAGAGACCCAGTACTTC. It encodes CASSIARGRETQYF.

The CDR3 loop is CASSPEGQGGDEQFF. Written as DNA, the CDR3 is TGTGCCAGCAGCCCAGAGGGACAGGGTGGGGATGAGCAGTTCTTC. This sequence joins TRBV9 and TRBJ2-1; 9 nucleotides match TRBD1. V lost 4 bases to trimming and J lost 8 bases; unmatched junction nucleotides: 10. This CDR3 contains 15 residues. The germline gives CDR1 SGDLS, CDR2 YYNGEE. The whole variable domain, filled in from reference TRBV9 and TRBJ2-1, reads DSGVTQTPKHLITATGQRVTLRCSPRSGDLSVYWYQQSLDQGLQFLIQYYNGEERAKGNILERFSAQQFPDLHSELNLSSLELGDSALYFCASSPEGQGGDEQFFGPGTRLTVL.

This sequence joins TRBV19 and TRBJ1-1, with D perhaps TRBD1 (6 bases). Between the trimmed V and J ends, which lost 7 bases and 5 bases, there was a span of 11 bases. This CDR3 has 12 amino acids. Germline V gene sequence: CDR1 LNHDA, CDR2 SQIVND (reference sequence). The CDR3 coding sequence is TGTGCCAGTATACAGGGTTCTACTGAAGCTTTCTTT. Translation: CASIQGSTEAFF. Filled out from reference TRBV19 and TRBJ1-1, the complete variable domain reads DGGITQSPKYLFRKEGQNVTLSCEQNLNHDAMYWYRQDPGQGLRLIYYSQIVNDFQKGDIAEGYSVSREKKESFPLTVTSAQKNPTAFYLCASIQGSTEAFFGQGTRLTVV.

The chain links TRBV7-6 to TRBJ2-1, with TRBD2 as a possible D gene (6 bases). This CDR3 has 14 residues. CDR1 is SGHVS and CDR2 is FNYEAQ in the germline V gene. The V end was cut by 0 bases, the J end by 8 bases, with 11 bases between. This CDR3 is CASSLAGLIDEQFF. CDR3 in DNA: TGTGCCAGCAGCTTAGCGGGACTTATCGATGAGCAGTTCTTC.

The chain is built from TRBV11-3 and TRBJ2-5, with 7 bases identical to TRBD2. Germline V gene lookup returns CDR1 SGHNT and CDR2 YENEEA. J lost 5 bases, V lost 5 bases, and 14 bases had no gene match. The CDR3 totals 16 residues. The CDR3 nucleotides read TGTGCCAGCAGCCTAGGTGATGCGGGAGTGGGGGAGACCCAGTACTTC. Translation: CASSLGDAGVGETQYF. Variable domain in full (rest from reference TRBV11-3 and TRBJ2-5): EAGVVQSPRYKIIEKKQPVAFWCNPISGHNTLYWYLQNLGQGPELLIRYENEEAVDDSQLPKDRFSAERLKGVDSTLKIQPAELGDSAVYLCASSLGDAGVGETQYFGPGTRLLVL.